A selection of T cell receptor beta chains follows, all from one sample in a study of blood T cell repertoires in COVID-19. TCRdb's table, derived via immunoSEQ multiplex PCR, lists solely in-frame clones and lacks some. The sample includes approximately 210,000 clones, approximately 82% of them seen just once. The sample taken for sequencing was peripheral blood. These TCRs come from a woman between 40 and 50 years old with acute or convalescent COVID-19. The CDR3 runs from the conserved cysteine through the conserved F or W. Each record gives: J gene, V gene, D gene, CDR3 protein. A D gene is named only where the DNA matches it firmly.

TRBJ2-2,TRBV10-3,.,CAISESRGNTGELFF
TRBJ1-1,TRBV4-1,.,CASSQGEARNTEAFF
TRBJ2-4,TRBV7-9,TRBD2,CASSLVQRGTQYF
TRBJ1-2,TRBV7-2,.,CASSLRDPLGYGYTF
TRBJ2-2,TRBV7-9,TRBD2,CASSPPLTREGHLVGELFF
TRBJ1-1,TRBV19,.,CASNSGGGAGTEAFF
TRBJ1-5,TRBV19,.,CASSLYRTANQPQHF
TRBJ2-3,TRBV3-1/TRBV3-2,TRBD2,CAYNGWEGPTDTQYF
TRBJ1-1,TRBV5-1,.,CASSLAPENTEAFF
TRBJ2-3,TRBV11-3,.,CASSLGTARADTQYF
TRBJ2-2,TRBV2,.,CASSAVSSGGELFF
TRBJ2-7,TRBV6-2/TRBV6-3,.,CASSRGYEQYF
TRBJ1-2,TRBV10-1,.,CASRPREGEASGYYGYTF
TRBJ2-1,TRBV3-1/TRBV3-2,.,CASSPGSGEQFF
TRBJ1-2,TRBV28,.,CASSPDSVNYGYTF
TRBJ1-4,TRBV19,.,CASSVRSEKLFF
TRBJ2-3,TRBV7-9,TRBD2,CASSSPFRLAGAGGTQYF
TRBJ1-1,TRBV19,.,CASSIENRLNTEAFF
TRBJ2-4,TRBV9,TRBD2,CASSVGAGTSGNIAKNIQYF
TRBJ2-3,TRBV19,TRBD2,CASSEANSGAGTDTQYF
TRBJ2-5,TRBV6-1,.,CASSETGGGETQYF
TRBJ2-3,TRBV9,.,CASSVWLTDTQYF
TRBJ2-7,TRBV7-2,.,CASSLATSQVYEQYF
TRBJ1-2,TRBV10-1,TRBD1,CASSDSDRPSYGYTF
TRBJ2-2,TRBV5-1,TRBD1,CASSFPGQGPTGELFF
TRBJ2-2,TRBV3-1/TRBV3-2,.,CASSPFLTGELFF
TRBJ2-7,TRBV3-1/TRBV3-2,.,CASSRDSSYEQYF
TRBJ2-2,TRBV2,TRBD1,CASRPGQAGTGELFF
TRBJ2-7,TRBV5-1,TRBD2,CASRPTKASGSYEQYF
TRBJ1-2,TRBV2,.,CASSTRSQIYGYTF
TRBJ1-2,TRBV27,TRBD1,CASSRPPGQGVPTF
TRBJ2-1,TRBV18,TRBD1,CASSRLSTGSSYNEQFF
TRBJ2-7,TRBV7-2,TRBD2,CASSLRTSGSSYEQYF
TRBJ2-3,TRBV4-2,TRBD2,CASSRDALAGGEGADTQYF
TRBJ1-1,TRBV6-4,TRBD1,CASSDTGDLVTFF
TRBJ2-2,TRBV7-9,.,CASSSLARKAGELFF
TRBJ2-3,TRBV5-6,TRBD1,CASSLVTGPAQYF
TRBJ1-4,TRBV27,TRBD1,CASSRQGAFEKLFF
TRBJ2-1,TRBV4-3,.,CASSQERGDEQFF
TRBJ2-5,TRBV9,TRBD2,CASSATLAGVKETQYF
TRBJ2-5,TRBV5-1,TRBD1,CASTRGTETQYF
TRBJ1-2,TRBV10-3,TRBD1,CAIMGQGVDGYTF
TRBJ1-6,TRBV5-6,.,CASSFLGRPNNSPLHF
TRBJ1-1,TRBV5-1,.,CASSFAGFNTEAFF
TRBJ2-5,TRBV18,TRBD1,CASSPGQGAGETQYF
TRBJ2-3,TRBV9,TRBD2,CASSARGGSTDTQYF
TRBJ1-4,TRBV19,.,CASSIATGWNEKLFF
TRBJ1-1,TRBV5-1,TRBD1,CASSSLTSGTAYEAFF
TRBJ2-3,TRBV24-1,.,CATSDHSTDTQYF
TRBJ2-7,TRBV7-2,TRBD2,CASSLASGGYEQYF
TRBJ1-2,TRBV7-9,TRBD1,CASSLNPDRGHGYTF
TRBJ2-1,TRBV25-1,.,CASSDFGGGVRNEQFF
TRBJ2-1,TRBV23-1,.,CASSHRDFTYNEQFF
TRBJ1-1,TRBV5-1,.,CASSLYLEGPNTEAFF
TRBJ2-3,TRBV4-1,TRBD2,CASSQSWAGGSTDTQYF
TRBJ2-7,TRBV11-2,.,CASSSGTYTEQYF